This is a list of T cell receptor beta chains from one sample in a study of blood T cell repertoires in COVID-19. This table comes from immunoSEQ multiplex PCR, and its TCRdb copy is limited to in-frame clones, with some not included. The sample yields 330,000 or so clones, more than 85% seen once. The sample consisted of PBMCs or T cells enriched from blood (not recorded which). Receptor source: a woman in her 30s who had recovered from COVID-19. CDR3s include the opening cysteine and the closing phenylalanine or tryptophan. A D gene is named only where the DNA matches it firmly. The size of a clone is reported for some rows only, either as once, few or many, or as a class for expanded clones.

v_call	clone_size	cdr3_length	d_call	j_call	cdr3_nt	cdr3_aa
TRBV5-6	NA	12	NA	TRBJ2-5	TGTGCCAGCAGCTTGCCCTCTTATACCCAGTACTTC	CASSLPSYTQYF
TRBV28	NA	16	NA	TRBJ1-1	TGTGCCAGCAGTTTACCCGTGGGGGCAGGGGTTACTGAAGCTTTCTTT	CASSLPVGAGVTEAFF
TRBV4-2	NA	16	TRBD2	TRBJ2-1	TGTGCCAGCAGCCAAGATCAGCGGGGGGGCAGGGATGAGCAGTTCTTC	CASSQDQRGGRDEQFF
TRBV5-1	NA	13	NA	TRBJ2-5	TGCGCCAGCAGCTTGGCCGTCCCGGAGACCCAGTACTTC	CASSLAVPETQYF
TRBV2	NA	14	NA	TRBJ2-3	TGTGCCAGCAGTGAGAGCAGGGGATCAGATACGCAGTATTTT	CASSESRGSDTQYF
TRBV3-1/TRBV3-2	NA	13	NA	TRBJ2-5	TGTGCCAGCAGCCAAAGGGGAATAGAGACCCAGTACTTC	CASSQRGIETQYF
TRBV19	NA	15	TRBD1	TRBJ1-3	TGTGCCAGTAGAAGAGGACAGGGCTCTGGAAACACCATATATTTT	CASRRGQGSGNTIYF
TRBV11-1	NA	14	TRBD2	TRBJ2-1	TGTGCCAGCAGCTTAGGCGGGAGGCTCGATGAGCAGTTCTTC	CASSLGGRLDEQFF
TRBV7-9	once	13	NA	TRBJ1-1	TGTGCCAGCAGCTTGGCGTCGGGTGGTGAAGCTTTCTTT	CASSLASGGEAFF
TRBV4-2	NA	11	NA	TRBJ2-7	TGTGCCAGCAGCCAAGATCGCGAGCAGTACTTC	CASSQDREQYF
TRBV6-5	once	15	TRBD1	TRBJ2-7	TGTGCCAGCAGGGTTACCGGGACAGGGTTCTACGAGCAGTACTTC	CASRVTGTGFYEQYF
TRBV4-1	few	14	TRBD2	TRBJ2-1	TGCGCCAGCGGGCTAGCGGGACCCGACAATGAGCAGTTCTTC	CASGLAGPDNEQFF
TRBV12-5	NA	17	TRBD1	TRBJ1-5	TGTGCTAGTGGTTTTGCCGACAGGGGGCGTTCCAATCAGCCCCAGCATTTT	CASGFADRGRSNQPQHF
TRBV4-1	NA	21	TRBD2	TRBJ2-2	TGCGCCAGCAGCCAAGCCTCCCGGGGACTAGCGCACCCCAAAGACACCGGGGAGCTGTTTTTT	CASSQASRGLAHPKDTGELFF
TRBV28	NA	16	NA	TRBJ1-5	TGTGCCAGCAGTTTACCCAGGGGCTCCTGGAGACAGCCCCAGCATTTT	CASSLPRGSWRQPQHF
TRBV5-1	NA	12	NA	TRBJ2-5	TGCGCCAGCAGGGGTGGAGGGGAGACCCAGTACTTC	CASRGGGETQYF
TRBV4-1	NA	14	NA	TRBJ2-5	TGCGCCAGCAGCCAAGTAATAGGAGACGAGACCCAGTACTTC	CASSQVIGDETQYF
TRBV11-1	NA	15	NA	TRBJ1-6	TGTGCCAGCAGCTTAAGGGCAGGGGACAATTCACCCCTCCACTTT	CASSLRAGDNSPLHF
TRBV19	NA	12	NA	TRBJ2-2	TGTGCCAGTAGTAGGGCAGCCGGGGAGCTGTTTTTT	CASSRAAGELFF
TRBV27	NA	14	TRBD1	TRBJ2-1	TGTGCCAGCAGTTACGGACAGGGCCACAATGAGCAGTTCTTC	CASSYGQGHNEQFF
TRBV27	NA	16	NA	TRBJ2-1	NA	CASSSSGLVSYNEQFF
TRBV5-4	NA	16	TRBD2	TRBJ2-7	TGTGCCAGCAGCCTACGGACTAGCGGGAGGGCGTACGAGCAGTACTTC	CASSLRTSGRAYEQYF
TRBV28	NA	17	TRBD1	TRBJ1-1	TGTGCCAGCAGCTCCGGGACAGGGCACCCAGCGAACACTGAAGCTTTCTTT	CASSSGTGHPANTEAFF
TRBV5-1	NA	13	NA	TRBJ2-5	TGCGCCAGCAGCTTGGCCCAAGCAGGGGCCCAGTACTTC	CASSLAQAGAQYF
TRBV4-3	NA	17	NA	TRBJ2-1	TGCGCCAGCAGCCAAGAATTTGGCGGCGCCTTACTTAATGAGCAGTTCTTC	CASSQEFGGALLNEQFF
TRBV19	NA	15	NA	TRBJ2-3	TGTGCCAGTAGTACGTCCTCTATTACGGGGGATACGCAGTATTTT	CASSTSSITGDTQYF
TRBV27	NA	18	NA	TRBJ2-5	TGTGCCAGCAGTTTACGACCCACGGGGACTTCATACGGGGAGACCCAGTACTTC	CASSLRPTGTSYGETQYF
TRBV5-6	NA	14	TRBD1	TRBJ2-3	TGTGCCAGCAGCTGGGGACAGGGGGCTGGTACGCAGTATTTT	CASSWGQGAGTQYF
TRBV14	NA	15	TRBD1	TRBJ2-1	TGTGCCAGCAGCCAAGAGACAGGGGCGACGAGTGAGCAGTTCTTC	CASSQETGATSEQFF
TRBV28	NA	14	NA	TRBJ1-2	TGTGCCAGCAGTTTGGGACAACAAAACTATGGCTACACCTTC	CASSLGQQNYGYTF
TRBV3-1/TRBV3-2	NA	12	NA	TRBJ1-1	TGTGCCAGCAGCCAAGGGGCCACTGAAGCTTTCTTT	CASSQGATEAFF
TRBV11-2	NA	14	NA	TRBJ2-2	TGTGCCAGCAGTCCCCGGGAAGACACCGGGGAGCTGTTTTTT	CASSPREDTGELFF
TRBV5-1	NA	16	TRBD2	TRBJ2-3	TGCGCCAGCAGCGAGGGGACTAGCGGACACACAGATACGCAGTATTTT	CASSEGTSGHTDTQYF
TRBV19	NA	12	TRBD1	TRBJ1-5	TGTGCCAGTAGTATAGGACAGGGACCCCAGCATTTT	CASSIGQGPQHF
TRBV28	NA	14	TRBD1	TRBJ1-5	TGTGCCAGCAACGACAGGGTTAGCAATCAGCCCCAGCATTTT	CASNDRVSNQPQHF
TRBV6-6	few	17	NA	TRBJ1-2	TGTGCCAGCAGTCCCTCCACTCTCGGCAGGGTATTCCTTGGCTACACCTTC	CASSPSTLGRVFLGYTF
TRBV19	NA	15	NA	TRBJ2-3	TGTGCCAGTAGGGCCGCGGGGGCAACTGGCAATACGCAGTATTTT	CASRAAGATGNTQYF
TRBV11-3	NA	17	NA	TRBJ2-7	TGTGCCAGCAGCTTTGGTACAGGCGACACCGGTTCCTACGAGCAGTACTTC	CASSFGTGDTGSYEQYF
TRBV28	once	14	NA	TRBJ1-4	TGTGCCACGAGCCGACAGCAAACTAATGAAAAACTGTTTTTT	CATSRQQTNEKLFF
TRBV11-2	few	14	NA	TRBJ2-5	TGTGCCAGCAGCTTAGAAGGGGATCGAGAGACCCAGTACTTC	CASSLEGDRETQYF
TRBV14	NA	15	TRBD1	TRBJ1-3	TGTGCCAGCAGGAACAGGGGAAACGCGGGAAACACCATATATTTT	CASRNRGNAGNTIYF
TRBV11-3	NA	16	NA	TRBJ2-7	TGTGCCAGCAGCTTAGCGGGGATCAGGGGAGTCGTCGGGCAGTACTTC	CASSLAGIRGVVGQYF
TRBV28	NA	13	NA	TRBJ1-1	TGTGCCAGCAGTTTTCTCGGGGGAACTGAAGCTTTCTTT	CASSFLGGTEAFF